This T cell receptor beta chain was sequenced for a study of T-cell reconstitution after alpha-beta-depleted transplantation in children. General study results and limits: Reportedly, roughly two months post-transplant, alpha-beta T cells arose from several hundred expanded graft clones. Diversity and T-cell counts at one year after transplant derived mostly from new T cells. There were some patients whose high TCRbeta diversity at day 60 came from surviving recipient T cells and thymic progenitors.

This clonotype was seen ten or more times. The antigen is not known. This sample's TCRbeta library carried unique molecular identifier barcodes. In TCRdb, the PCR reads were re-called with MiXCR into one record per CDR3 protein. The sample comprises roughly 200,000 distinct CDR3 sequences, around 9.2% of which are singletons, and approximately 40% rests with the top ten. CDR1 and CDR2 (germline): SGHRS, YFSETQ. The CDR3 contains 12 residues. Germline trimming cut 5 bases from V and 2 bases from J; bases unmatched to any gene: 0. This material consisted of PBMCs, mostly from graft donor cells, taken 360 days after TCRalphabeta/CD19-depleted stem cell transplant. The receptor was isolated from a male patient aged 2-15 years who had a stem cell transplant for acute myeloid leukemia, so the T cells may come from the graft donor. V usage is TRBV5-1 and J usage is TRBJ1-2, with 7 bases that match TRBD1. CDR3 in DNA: TGCGCCAGCAGGGGACAGAACTATGGCTACACCTTC. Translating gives CASRGQNYGYTF.